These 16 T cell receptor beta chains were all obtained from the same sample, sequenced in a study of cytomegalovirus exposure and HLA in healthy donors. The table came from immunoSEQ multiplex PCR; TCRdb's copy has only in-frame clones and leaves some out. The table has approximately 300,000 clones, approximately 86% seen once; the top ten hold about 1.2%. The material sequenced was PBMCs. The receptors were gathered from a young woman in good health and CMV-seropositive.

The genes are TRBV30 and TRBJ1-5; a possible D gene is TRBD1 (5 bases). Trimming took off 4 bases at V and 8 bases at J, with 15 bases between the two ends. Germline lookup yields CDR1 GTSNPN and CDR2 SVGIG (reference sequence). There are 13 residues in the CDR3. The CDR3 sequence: CAWNRIAQEPQHF. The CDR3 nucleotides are TGTGCCTGGAACAGGATCGCCCAGGAGCCCCAGCATTTT.

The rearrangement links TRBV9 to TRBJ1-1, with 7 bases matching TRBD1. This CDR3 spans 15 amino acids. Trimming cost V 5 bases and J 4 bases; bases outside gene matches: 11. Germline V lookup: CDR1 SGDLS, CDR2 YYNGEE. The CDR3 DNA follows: TGTGCCAGCAGTCCCCCCGGGACAGCGGCCACTGAAGCTTTCTTT. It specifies CASSPPGTAATEAFF.

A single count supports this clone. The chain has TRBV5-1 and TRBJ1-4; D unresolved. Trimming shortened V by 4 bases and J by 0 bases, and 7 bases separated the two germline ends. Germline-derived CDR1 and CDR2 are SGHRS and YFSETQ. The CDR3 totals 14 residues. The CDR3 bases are TGCGCCAGCAGCGGACTATCAACTAATGAAAAACTGTTTTTT. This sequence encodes CASSGLSTNEKLFF.

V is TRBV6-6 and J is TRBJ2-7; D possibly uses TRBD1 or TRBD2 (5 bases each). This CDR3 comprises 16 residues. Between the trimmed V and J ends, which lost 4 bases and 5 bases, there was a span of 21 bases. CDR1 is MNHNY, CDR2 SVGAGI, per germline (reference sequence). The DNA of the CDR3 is TGTGCCAGCAGTTCGACACGGATTTCTATGGGGGACGAGCAGTACTTC. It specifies CASSSTRISMGDEQYF.

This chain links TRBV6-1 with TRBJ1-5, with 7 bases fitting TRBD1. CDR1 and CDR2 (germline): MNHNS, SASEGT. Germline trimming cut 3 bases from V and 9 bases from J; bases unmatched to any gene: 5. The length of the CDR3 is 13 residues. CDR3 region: CASSDLRTGPQHF. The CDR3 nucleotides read TGTGCCAGCAGTGACTTGCGGACAGGGCCCCAGCATTTT.

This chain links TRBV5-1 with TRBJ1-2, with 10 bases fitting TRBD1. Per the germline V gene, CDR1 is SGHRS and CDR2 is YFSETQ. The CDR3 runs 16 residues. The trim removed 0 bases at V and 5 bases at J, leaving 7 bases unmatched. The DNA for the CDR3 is TGCGCCAGCAGCTTGGTGCCCGACAGGGGGCAATATGGCTACACCTTC. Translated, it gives CASSLVPDRGQYGYTF.

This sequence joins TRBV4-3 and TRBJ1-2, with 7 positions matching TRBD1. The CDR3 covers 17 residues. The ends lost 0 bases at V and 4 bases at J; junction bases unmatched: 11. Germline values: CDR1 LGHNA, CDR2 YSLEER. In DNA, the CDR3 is TGCGCCAGCAGCCAAGATCCCAACAGGGGAGAAAGCTATGGCTACACCTTC. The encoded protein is CASSQDPNRGESYGYTF.

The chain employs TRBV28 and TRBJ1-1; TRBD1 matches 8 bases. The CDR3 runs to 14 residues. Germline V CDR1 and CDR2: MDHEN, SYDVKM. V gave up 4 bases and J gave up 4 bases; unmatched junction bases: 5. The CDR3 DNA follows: TGTGCCAGCAGTTACTATACAGGGGGCACTGAAGCTTTCTTT. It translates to CASSYYTGGTEAFF.

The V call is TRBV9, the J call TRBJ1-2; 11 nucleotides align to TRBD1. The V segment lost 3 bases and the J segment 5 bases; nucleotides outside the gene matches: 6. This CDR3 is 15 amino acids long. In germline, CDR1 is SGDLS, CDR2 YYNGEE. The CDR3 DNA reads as TGTGCCAGCAGCGCCTGGACAGGGGGCGGGTATGGCTACACCTTC. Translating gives CASSAWTGGGYGYTF.

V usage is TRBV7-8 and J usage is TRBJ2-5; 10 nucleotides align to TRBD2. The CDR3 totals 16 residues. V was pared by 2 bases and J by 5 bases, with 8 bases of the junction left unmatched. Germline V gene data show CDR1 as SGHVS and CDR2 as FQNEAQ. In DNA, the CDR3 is TGTGCCAGCAGCTTATCGCTCCTAGCGGGGGATGAGACCCAGTACTTC. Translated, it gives CASSLSLLAGDETQYF. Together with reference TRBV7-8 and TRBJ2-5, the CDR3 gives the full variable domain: GAGVSQSPRYKVAKRGQDVALRCDPISGHVSLFWYQQALGQGPEFLTYFQNEAQLDKSGLPSDRFFAERPEGSVSTLKIQRTQQEDSAVYLCASSLSLLAGDETQYFGPGTRLLVL.

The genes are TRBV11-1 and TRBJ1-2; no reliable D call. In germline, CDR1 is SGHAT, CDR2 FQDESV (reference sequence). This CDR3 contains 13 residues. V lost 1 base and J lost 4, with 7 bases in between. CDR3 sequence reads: CASSLGSFYGYTF. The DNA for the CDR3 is TGTGCCAGCAGCTTAGGCTCTTTCTATGGCTACACCTTC.

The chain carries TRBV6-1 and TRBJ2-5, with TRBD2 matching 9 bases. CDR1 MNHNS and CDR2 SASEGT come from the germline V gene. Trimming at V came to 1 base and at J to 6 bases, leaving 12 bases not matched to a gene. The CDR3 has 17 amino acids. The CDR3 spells CASSEGIFSGSLKTQYF. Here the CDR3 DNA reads TGTGCCAGCAGTGAAGGGATCTTTAGCGGGAGTTTGAAGACCCAGTACTTC.

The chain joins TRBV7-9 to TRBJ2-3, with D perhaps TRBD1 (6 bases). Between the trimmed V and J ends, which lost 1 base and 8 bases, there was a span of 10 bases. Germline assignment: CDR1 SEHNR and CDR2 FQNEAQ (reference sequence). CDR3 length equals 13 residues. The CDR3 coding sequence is TGTGCCAGCAGCTTAGACTCACAGGGTACGCAGTATTTT. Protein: CASSLDSQGTQYF.

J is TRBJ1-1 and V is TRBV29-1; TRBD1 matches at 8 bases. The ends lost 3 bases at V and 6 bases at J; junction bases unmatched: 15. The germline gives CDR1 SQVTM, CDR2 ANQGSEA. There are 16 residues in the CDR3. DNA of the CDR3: TGCAGCGTTGAGGCCTTTGGACAGGGTGTTTCCGCTGAAGCTTTCTTT. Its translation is CSVEAFGQGVSAEAFF.

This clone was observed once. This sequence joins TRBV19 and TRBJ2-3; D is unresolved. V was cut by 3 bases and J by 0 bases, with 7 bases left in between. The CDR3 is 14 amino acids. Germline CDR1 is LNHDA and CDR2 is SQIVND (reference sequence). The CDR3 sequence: CASSIEGSTDTQYF. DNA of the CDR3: TGTGCCAGTAGTATCGAAGGGAGCACAGATACGCAGTATTTT.

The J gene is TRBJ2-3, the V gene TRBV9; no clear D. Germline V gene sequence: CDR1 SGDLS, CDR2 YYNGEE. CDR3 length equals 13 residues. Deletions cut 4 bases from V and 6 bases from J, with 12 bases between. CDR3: CASSLLGMDTQYF. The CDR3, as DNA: TGTGCCAGCAGCCTTCTAGGGATGGATACGCAGTATTTT.